This T cell receptor (beta chain) derives from a study of PD-1 blockade in classical Hodgkin lymphoma. Time point in this sample: cycle 4 day 1 (C4D1), after more than 5 weeks of nivolumab. No patient escaped relapse after autologous stem cell transplantation, and brentuximab vedotin exposure varied. TCRdb's copy holds only in-frame clones and misses some; the assay was immunoSEQ multiplex PCR. Here the sample spans some 95,000 clones, 90% being singletons. Germline CDR1 reads ENHRY; CDR2 reads SYGVKD. The CDR3 length is 16 residues. Trimming removed 3 bases from V and 3 bases from J, with 17 bases in between. Note on this clone: The antigen is not known.

Study-wide findings and caveats: Possible causes of repertoire differences, disease activity or prior therapy, remain undefined.

The sample here was peripheral blood mononuclear cells (PBMCs), taken before the fourth cycle of nivolumab. This rearrangement joins TRBV10-3 to TRBJ2-5; D is possibly TRBD2 (6 bases). The sequence was collected from a human donor with classical Hodgkin lymphoma. The CDR3 DNA reads as TGTGCCATCAGTGACCTGCAGGGACGGGGGAAAGAGACCCAGTACTTC. Translating gives CAISDLQGRGKETQYF.